This is a list of T cell receptor beta chains from one sample in a study of T-cell memory formation after mild COVID-19. One entry per CDR3 protein, called by TCRdb with MiXCR from the 5' RACE reads. The repertoire holds around 130,000 distinct CDR3 sequences, approximately 6.3% seen once, with over 2% in the top ten. The sample was PBMCs or a T cell subset sorted from them (not recorded which). The receptors stem from an adult woman who had mild COVID-19 (a few samples of this study predate the infection). Cell type and time point are not known. CDR3s include the opening cysteine and the closing phenylalanine or tryptophan. A D gene is named only where the DNA matches it firmly. Where a row states a size, it is once, few, many or the class of an expanded clone; other rows omit it.

TRBJ2-7 | TRBV24-1 | many | - | CATSDQGDSYEQYF | TGTGCCACCAGTGATCAAGGAGACTCCTACGAGCAGTACTTC
TRBJ2-1 | TRBV5-1 | many | TRBD1 | CASSGGQGRDEQFF | TGCGCCAGCAGCGGGGGACAGGGTAGGGATGAGCAGTTCTTC
TRBJ2-2 | TRBV6-2/TRBV6-3 | many | TRBD2 | CASSYGLAGDTGELFF | TGTGCCAGCAGTTACGGCCTAGCGGGAGACACCGGGGAGCTGTTTTTT
TRBJ1-3 | TRBV24-1 | - | - | CATGVNPGQSTGNTIYF | TGTGCCACCGGAGTTAATCCGGGTCAATCCACTGGAAACACCATATATTTT
TRBJ2-6 | TRBV5-4 | few | - | CASSTTGPGANVLTF | TGTGCCAGCAGCACGACAGGTCCCGGGGCCAACGTCCTGACTTTC
TRBJ2-1 | TRBV24-1 | - | TRBD1 | CATSVRDRVGRNEQFF | TGTGCCACCAGTGTCAGAGACAGGGTCGGGCGTAATGAGCAGTTCTTC
TRBJ1-6 | TRBV20-1 | few | - | CSARDGFSHNSPLHF | TGCAGTGCTAGAGACGGCTTCTCACATAATTCACCCCTCCACTTT
TRBJ2-1 | TRBV20-1 | few | - | CSARVPGPVRNEQFF | TGCAGTGCTAGAGTCCCAGGGCCTGTACGCAATGAGCAGTTCTTC
TRBJ1-4 | TRBV7-9 | many | - | CASSLGAGANEKLFF | TGTGCCAGCAGCTTAGGGGCCGGAGCTAATGAAAAACTGTTTTTT
TRBJ1-4 | TRBV3-1 | few | - | CASSQSNEKLFF | TGTGCCAGCAGCCAATCTAATGAAAAACTGTTTTTT
TRBJ2-2 | TRBV10-3 | many | - | CAISESTRVGELFF | TGTGCCATCAGTGAGTCGACTCGGGTTGGGGAGCTGTTTTTT
TRBJ2-7 | TRBV7-2 | many | TRBD1 | CASSNGQGPYEQYF | TGTGCCAGCAGTAATGGACAGGGGCCCTACGAGCAGTACTTC
TRBJ1-4 | TRBV12-1 | - | - | CASSFRRPPLPTNEKLFF | TGTGCCAGCAGCTTTCGCAGGCCACCTTTGCCAACTAATGAAAAACTGTTTTTT
TRBJ2-1 | TRBV12-3/TRBV12-4 | - | TRBD2 | CASSPNSGGAHEQFF | TGTGCCAGCAGTCCTAACAGCGGGGGGGCCCATGAGCAGTTCTTC
TRBJ1-2 | TRBV19 | few | - | CASSIPSIRNGYTF | TGTGCCAGTAGTATTCCCAGCATACGGAATGGCTACACCTTC
TRBJ2-2 | TRBV5-1 | few | - | CASSPRTVNTGELFF | TGCGCCAGCAGCCCCCGGACTGTGAACACCGGGGAGCTGTTTTTT
TRBJ1-2 | TRBV29-1 | few | - | CSVEGSDSRNYGYTF | TGCAGCGTTGAAGGATCGGACAGTCGTAACTATGGCTACACCTTC
TRBJ1-5 | TRBV3-1 | many | - | CASSFTMNGNQPQHF | TGTGCCAGCAGCTTCACCATGAACGGCAATCAGCCCCAGCATTTT
TRBJ1-2 | TRBV5-6 | many | TRBD1 | CASSLDRGNGYTF | TGTGCCAGCAGCTTGGACAGGGGGAATGGCTACACCTTC
TRBJ2-7 | TRBV6-5 | few | TRBD1 | CASSYLSTGGVPYEQYF | TGTGCCAGCAGTTATCTCTCGACAGGGGGGGTCCCCTACGAGCAGTACTTC
TRBJ1-2 | TRBV10-3 | many | - | CAMSPRAGNGYTF | TGTGCCATGAGCCCTCGGGCAGGGAATGGCTACACCTTC
TRBJ2-7 | TRBV29-1 | many | - | CSVEAYFEQYF | TGCAGCGTTGAAGCATATTTCGAGCAGTACTTC
TRBJ2-7 | TRBV12-3/TRBV12-4 | many | TRBD2 | CASSAVGLAAGQYF | TGTGCCAGCAGTGCGGTCGGACTAGCGGCCGGGCAGTACTTC
TRBJ2-3 | TRBV15 | many | - | CATSRDNYDTQYF | TGTGCCACCAGCAGAGATAACTACGATACGCAGTATTTT
TRBJ2-1 | TRBV24-1 | few | TRBD2 | CATSDPSGRAYNEQFF | TGTGCCACCAGTGATCCAAGCGGGAGGGCCTACAATGAGCAGTTCTTC
TRBJ1-2 | TRBV6-5 | few | - | CASSNEAKGYTF | TGTGCCAGCAGTAACGAGGCAAAAGGCTACACCTTC
TRBJ2-1 | TRBV5-6 | many | - | CASSLGLGYNEQFF | TGTGCCAGCAGCCTCGGACTGGGTTACAATGAGCAGTTCTTC
TRBJ2-7 | TRBV15 | few | TRBD2 | CATSRVLASRGGAYEQYF | TGTGCCACCAGCAGAGTATTAGCTTCTCGGGGGGGTGCCTACGAGCAGTACTTC
TRBJ1-5 | TRBV6-2/TRBV6-3 | few | - | CASSYVGPNQPQHF | TGTGCCAGCAGTTACGTGGGACCGAATCAGCCCCAGCATTTT
TRBJ1-5 | TRBV20-1 | many | - | CSAKVGLRADQPQHF | TGCAGTGCTAAGGTCGGCCTGAGAGCAGACCAGCCCCAGCATTTT
TRBJ2-5 | TRBV25-1 | - | - | CEGQETQYF | TGTGAGGGCCAAGAGACCCAGTACTTC
TRBJ1-3 | TRBV9 | - | - | CASSVDLGGYGNTIYF | TGTGCCAGCAGCGTAGACCTCGGGGGATATGGAAACACCATATATTTT
TRBJ2-7 | TRBV2 | - | TRBD1 | CASSERTGYEQYF | TGTGCCAGCAGTGAACGGACAGGCTACGAGCAGTACTTC
TRBJ1-5 | TRBV12-3/TRBV12-4 | - | - | CASSSKNSNQPQHF | TGTGCCAGCAGTTCCAAGAATAGCAATCAGCCCCAGCATTTT
TRBJ1-1 | TRBV5-5 | - | - | CASSKQRGNTEAFF | TGTGCCAGCAGCAAGCAGAGGGGGAACACTGAAGCTTTCTTT
TRBJ2-3 | TRBV5-1 | many | TRBD2 | CASSWGTSGATDTQYF | TGCGCCAGCAGCTGGGGGACTAGCGGGGCGACAGATACGCAGTATTTT
TRBJ1-2 | TRBV24-1 | many | - | CATSEPTGYYGYTF | TGTGCCACCAGTGAGCCGACAGGCTACTATGGCTACACCTTC
TRBJ2-1 | TRBV7-9 | many | TRBD2 | CASSLEAHGLALRRSYNEQFF | TGTGCCAGCAGCTTAGAGGCCCATGGACTAGCGTTGAGAAGGAGCTACAATGAGCAGTTCTTC
TRBJ2-1 | TRBV20-1 | many | - | CSAARGAYNEQFF | TGCAGTGCGGCTCGCGGGGCGTACAATGAGCAGTTCTTC
TRBJ1-5 | TRBV12-3/TRBV12-4 | few | - | CASSFNNQPQHF | TGTGCCAGCAGCTTCAACAATCAGCCCCAGCATTTT
TRBJ2-7 | TRBV5-5 | - | TRBD2 | CASSFRGGAYEQYF | TGTGCCAGCAGCTTTCGCGGGGGGGCGTACGAGCAGTACTTC
TRBJ1-3 | TRBV29-1 | few | - | CSVEYGGALGETIYF | TGCAGCGTTGAGTACGGCGGGGCTCTGGGAGAAACCATATATTTT
TRBJ2-3 | TRBV6-5 | - | TRBD2 | CASSYTGGASTDTQYF | TGTGCCAGCAGTTATACGGGGGGGGCTAGCACAGATACGCAGTATTTT
TRBJ2-7 | TRBV18 | few | - | CASSPFQSAYEQYF | TGTGCCAGCTCACCTTTTCAGTCTGCCTACGAGCAGTACTTC
TRBJ1-5 | TRBV6-5 | few | - | CASSYAGGNQPQHF | TGTGCCAGCAGTTACGCAGGGGGCAATCAGCCCCAGCATTTT
TRBJ2-3 | TRBV20-1 | many | TRBD1 | CSARGVYVGGRTDTQYF | TGCAGTGCTAGAGGGGTTTATGTAGGGGGCAGGACAGATACGCAGTATTTT
TRBJ2-7 | TRBV7-2 | - | TRBD2 | CASSLALGRANEQYF | TGTGCCAGCAGCTTAGCGCTCGGGAGGGCCAACGAGCAGTACTTC
TRBJ2-1 | TRBV12-3/TRBV12-4 | - | - | CASTPPASLNEQFF | TGTGCCAGCACCCCTCCGGCGAGCCTCAATGAGCAGTTCTTC
TRBJ2-5 | TRBV6-6 | - | - | CASSYGGAAQETQYF | TGTGCCAGCAGTTACGGTGGAGCCGCCCAAGAGACCCAGTACTTC
TRBJ2-1 | TRBV7-9 | few | - | CASSSRQVSSSYNEQFF | TGTGCCAGCAGCAGCAGACAGGTGTCGAGCTCCTACAATGAGCAGTTCTTC
TRBJ1-5 | TRBV29-1 | - | TRBD1 | CSVKTGTGNQPQHF | TGCAGCGTTAAGACAGGGACGGGCAATCAGCCCCAGCATTTT
TRBJ1-5 | TRBV5-1 | - | - | CASSNSEQGLGNQPQHF | TGCGCCAGCAGCAATAGCGAACAGGGTCTCGGCAATCAGCCCCAGCATTTT
TRBJ2-3 | TRBV24-1 | many | - | CATSNGGGAGTSTDTQYF | TGTGCCACCTCAAATGGTGGCGGCGCAGGGACTAGCACAGATACGCAGTATTTT